One and the same sample provided the 5 T cell receptor beta chains below, sequenced in a study of shared T cell receptors in the human thymus. Clones were sequenced by immunoSEQ multiplex PCR, and TCRdb holds only the in-frame ones, with some missing. The top ten clones hold 0.0094% of a sample with some 640,000 clones, around 87% of them seen once. This same sample was also part of a study on human thymus T cells.

Sample: thymocytes. Receptor source: a boy younger than two with a congenital heart defect.

The V gene is TRBV30, the J gene TRBJ1-3, with no clear D. V was pared by 3 bases and J by 1 base, with 10 bases between. Per the germline V gene, CDR1 is GTSNPN and CDR2 is SVGIG (reference sequence). The CDR3 contains 14 residues. The CDR3 protein is CAWSPGLSGNTIYF. Written as DNA, the CDR3 is TGTGCCTGGAGCCCGGGATTGTCTGGAAACACCATATATTTT.

V usage is TRBV4-3 and J usage is TRBJ2-3; TRBD1 might be the D (8 bases). The CDR3 is 17 residues long. Germline V gene data show CDR1 as LGHNA and CDR2 as YSLEER. The V and J ends lost 1 base and 0 bases respectively, with 14 bases between them. The CDR3 nucleotides are TGCGCCAGCAGCCAAGCGTACAGGGGGGGGAGCACAGATACGCAGTATTTT. Its translation is CASSQAYRGGSTDTQYF.

The chain combines TRBV5-4 with TRBJ1-2, with TRBD1 as a possible D gene (6 bases). CDR3 length: 16 amino acids. Germline assignment: CDR1 SGHNT and CDR2 YYREEE (reference sequence). V was pared by 4 bases and J by 2 bases, with 18 bases between. CDR3 residues: CASSAPTGQKNYGYTF. For the CDR3, the DNA is TGTGCCAGCAGCGCACCCACCGGACAGAAGAACTATGGCTACACCTTC.

The chain carries TRBV27 and TRBJ2-1; perhaps TRBD1 as D (5 bases). Germline-derived CDR1 and CDR2 are MNHEY and SMNVEV (reference sequence). The V and J ends lost 5 bases and 5 bases respectively, with 25 bases between them. The CDR3 is 18 residues long. The CDR3 here is CASSPRTHTFKRNNEQFF. CDR3 in DNA: TGTGCCAGCAGTCCACGGACACATACCTTCAAGAGAAACAATGAGCAGTTCTTC.

V gene TRBV19 combines with J gene TRBJ1-2; D remains ambiguous. Germline CDR1 and CDR2: LNHDA and SQIVND (reference sequence). The CDR3 extends over 14 amino acids. Trimming removed 4 bases at V and 0 bases at J, with 9 bases between. The CDR3 DNA follows: TGTGCCAGTAGTAGAGACACTACTAACTATGGCTACACCTTC. Amino acid sequence: CASSRDTTNYGYTF.